A single sample is the source of the 24 T cell receptor beta chains below, sequenced in a study of cytomegalovirus exposure and HLA in healthy donors. Both 60 Vbeta primers and 13 Jbeta primers went into the PCR. Assay used: immunoSEQ multiplex PCR; TCRdb lists only in-frame clones, some missing. Among roughly 190,000 clones listed, 65% to 90% were seen once. The specimen sequenced was PBMCs. These receptor sequences come from a man between 35 and 55 years old in good health and CMV-seropositive.

This chain joins TRBV19 and TRBJ1-1, with D possibly being TRBD1 (6 bases). The V end was cut by 8 bases, the J end by 0 bases, with 25 bases between. The CDR3 contains 18 residues. Germline-derived CDR1 and CDR2 are LNHDA and SQIVND (reference sequence). CDR3 coding DNA: TGTGCCAGTTTGGGCCCGCACAGGGAGAGGCCCATGAACACTGAAGCTTTCTTT. Amino acids: CASLGPHRERPMNTEAFF.

The chain recombines TRBV2 with TRBJ2-1; 7 bases map to TRBD2. Germline V gives CDR1 SNHLY, CDR2 FYNNEI. V shed 0 bases and J 10 bases; nucleotides not matched to a gene: 9. The CDR3 length is 15 residues. This chain's CDR3 is CASSEAGGGAGEQFF. Here the CDR3 DNA reads TGTGCCAGCAGTGAAGCTGGCGGGGGAGCCGGGGAGCAGTTCTTC.

The rearrangement uses TRBV27 and TRBJ1-1, with D maybe TRBD1 (6 bases). Trimming left V 7 bases short and J 5 bases short, with 17 bases between. Germline lookup yields CDR1 MNHEY and CDR2 SMNVEV (reference sequence). CDR3 size: 14 residues. CDR3 sequence: CASNRLGAGTEAFF. Written as DNA, the CDR3 is TGTGCCAGCAACCGTCTGGGGGCTGGGACTGAAGCTTTCTTT.

V and J are TRBV28 and TRBJ1-1; D not resolved. Germline V gene lookup returns CDR1 MDHEN and CDR2 SYDVKM. The length of the CDR3 is 13 residues. Trimming took 5 bases from V and 5 from J, leaving 12 bases between them. The CDR3 is CASSPFRGTEAFF. In nucleotides, the CDR3 is TGTGCCAGCAGTCCGTTCCGAGGGACTGAAGCTTTCTTT.

The J gene is TRBJ1-2, the V gene TRBV5-5; TRBD1 matches 9 bases. The V and J ends lost 10 bases and 5 bases, in that order; junction bases with no gene match: 15. CDR1 is SGHKS and CDR2 is YYEKEE in the germline V gene (reference sequence). CDR3 size: 15 residues. The CDR3 sequence: CAAGDGTGTLYGYTF. In DNA form, the CDR3 reads TGTGCCGCCGGGGATGGGACAGGGACCCTATATGGCTACACCTTC. The full variable domain, in which reference TRBV5-5 and TRBJ1-2 provide the parts outside the CDR3, is DAGVTQSPTHLIKTRGQQVTLRCSPISGHKSVSWYQQVLGQGPQFIFQYYEKEERGRGNFPDRFSARQFPNYSSELNVNALLLGDSALYLCAAGDGTGTLYGYTFGSGTRLTVV.

The chain recombines TRBV5-4 with TRBJ1-1, with D possibly being TRBD1 (6 bases). Germline CDR1 and CDR2: SGHNT and YYREEE (reference sequence). The V and J ends lost 7 bases and 5 bases respectively, with 18 bases between them. The CDR3 consists of 14 residues. This CDR3 is CASHIQGLQTEAFF. Written as DNA, the CDR3 is TGTGCCAGCCATATACAGGGCCTTCAGACTGAAGCTTTCTTT.

This chain joins TRBV25-1 and TRBJ1-1; TRBD1 might be the D (6 bases). There are 15 residues in the CDR3. Trimming pared 3 bases from V and 0 bases from J, leaving 11 bases between. CDR1 MGHDK and CDR2 SYGVNS come from the germline V gene. In nucleotides, the CDR3 is TGTGCCAGCAGTGATTTGGACAGACTGAACACTGAAGCTTTCTTT. Translated, it gives CASSDLDRLNTEAFF.

The chain combines TRBV4-1 with TRBJ2-7; TRBD1 matches at 8 bases. Per the germline V gene, CDR1 is MGHRA and CDR2 is YSYEKL. The trim removed 4 bases at V and 1 base at J, leaving 3 bases unmatched. CDR3 length: 14 residues. The CDR3 nucleotides read TGCGCCAGCAGCCGGACAGGGTTGTCCTACGAGCAGTACTTC. Translating it yields CASSRTGLSYEQYF.

The chain combines TRBV4-3 with TRBJ1-2; no definite D call. V dropped 0 bases and J dropped 4 bases, with 12 bases sitting between them. Looked up from germline, CDR1 is LGHNA and CDR2 is YSLEER. This CDR3 region has 15 residues. The CDR3 nucleotides are TGCGCCAGCAGCCAAGATAGACTATCCGCCTATGGCTACACCTTC. It translates to CASSQDRLSAYGYTF.

The chain carries TRBV6-1 and TRBJ2-3, with 7 positions matching TRBD1. V lost 7 bases to trimming and J lost 3 bases; unmatched junction nucleotides: 7. The germline V gene has CDR1 MNHNS and CDR2 SASEGT. The CDR3 contains 14 residues. The CDR3 bases are TGTGCCAGCAATCCCAGGGGGATAACAGATACGCAGTATTTT. Protein sequence: CASNPRGITDTQYF.

This clone was counted a few times. The chain carries TRBV7-2 and TRBJ1-5; no firm D call. V was clipped by 5 bases and J by 2 bases, with 7 bases between them. CDR3 length equals 13 residues. Germline V gene sequence: CDR1 SGHTA, CDR2 FQGNSA. In nucleotides, the CDR3 is TGTGCCAGCAGCACGAGTGGCAATCAGCCCCAGCATTTT. Translating it yields CASSTSGNQPQHF. The whole variable domain, filled in from reference TRBV7-2 and TRBJ1-5, reads GAGVSQSPSNKVTEKGKDVELRCDPISGHTALYWYRQSLGQGLEFLIYFQGNSAPDKSGLPSDRFSAERTGGSVSTLTIQRTQQEDSAVYLCASSTSGNQPQHFGDGTRLSIL.

The sample holds one count of this clone. V gene TRBV29-1 combines with J gene TRBJ2-5; TRBD2 is a possible D gene (6 bases). This CDR3 has 15 residues. Trimming stripped 1 base from V and 0 bases from J, with 12 bases between. CDR1 and CDR2 (germline): SQVTM, ANQGSEA. This CDR3 reads CSVEGWRGNQETQYF. DNA for the CDR3: TGCAGCGTTGAAGGGTGGCGGGGTAACCAAGAGACCCAGTACTTC.

On this clone itself: At the DNA level, this CDR3 is encoded by other sequences in the same sample as well. The V and J genes are TRBV7-9 and TRBJ2-7, with no clear D. CDR3 length equals 13 residues. CDR1 SEHNR and CDR2 FQNEAQ come from the germline V gene (reference sequence). Trimming left V 0 bases short and J 1 base short, with 4 bases between. The chain's CDR3 is CASSLAGSYEQYF. In DNA, the CDR3 is TGTGCCAGCAGCTTAGCCGGGTCCTACGAGCAGTACTTC. Drawing the rest from reference TRBV7-9 and TRBJ2-7, the complete variable domain is DTGVSQNPRHKITKRGQNVTFRCDPISEHNRLYWYRQTLGQGPEFLTYFQNEAQLEKSRLLSDRFSAERPKGSFSTLEIQRTEQGDSAMYLCASSLAGSYEQYFGPGTRLTVT.

This chain links TRBV27 with TRBJ1-6; D gene unclear. Trimming took off 6 bases at V and 9 bases at J, with 12 bases between the two ends. The CDR3 has 13 residues. CDR1 MNHEY and CDR2 SMNVEV come from the germline V gene (reference sequence). The CDR3 bases are TGTGCCAGCAGAGGGATAGAGGGTTCACCCCTCCACTTT. It yields the protein CASRGIEGSPLHF.

The rearrangement uses TRBV9 and TRBJ1-5; no definite D call. Germline-derived CDR1 and CDR2 are SGDLS and YYNGEE. The CDR3 is made up of 10 amino acids. V gave up 10 bases and J gave up 7 bases, with 9 bases separating them. The CDR3 protein is CAVPRQPQHF. Here the CDR3 DNA reads TGTGCCGTACCTAGACAGCCCCAGCATTTT.

This chain links TRBV5-1 with TRBJ1-1, with unresolved D. Trimming took off 4 bases at V and 0 bases at J, with 10 bases between the two ends. This CDR3 region has 14 residues. The germline V gene has CDR1 SGHRS and CDR2 YFSETQ. The CDR3 sequence: CASSGQQMNTEAFF. The CDR3 DNA follows: TGCGCCAGCAGCGGTCAACAGATGAACACTGAAGCTTTCTTT.

The chain's CDR3 is CASSVEGGSDTQYF. CDR3 sequence (DNA): TGTGCCAGCAGCGTAGAGGGGGGGTCAGATACGCAGTATTTT. The chain is built from TRBV9 and TRBJ2-3; possibly TRBD2 for D (7 bases). V lost 0 bases and J lost 4, with 9 bases in between. Germline V gene lookup returns CDR1 SGDLS and CDR2 YYNGEE. This CDR3 is built from 14 residues.

This clone was counted only a few times. The genes are TRBV7-3 and TRBJ2-5; tentative D call: TRBD1 (6 bases). The CDR3 consists of 15 residues. Per the germline V gene, CDR1 is SGHTA and CDR2 is FQGTGA. The V gene lost 5 bases and the J gene lost 4 bases, with 17 bases spanning the gap. The CDR3 nucleotides are TGTGCCAGCAGCCCCATCCCGACAGGCCGAGAGACCCAGTACTTC. Its protein is CASSPIPTGRETQYF.

The chain recombines TRBV29-1 with TRBJ2-7; no definite D call. The CDR3 length is 14 residues. The germline V gene has CDR1 SQVTM and CDR2 ANQGSEA. V gave up 4 bases and J gave up 0 bases, with 13 bases separating them. The CDR3 region is CSVGKQASSYEQYF. The CDR3 DNA is TGCAGCGTTGGCAAGCAGGCGAGCTCCTACGAGCAGTACTTC.

The gene calls are TRBV28 and TRBJ2-4; D perhaps matches TRBD1 (6 bases). The CDR3 runs to 14 residues. Trimming cost V 5 bases and J 6 bases, with 14 bases left between them. In germline, CDR1 is MDHEN, CDR2 SYDVKM. The CDR3 loop reads CASSILTGLNIQYF. In DNA form, the CDR3 reads TGTGCCAGCAGTATTTTAACAGGGTTAAACATTCAGTACTTC.

The gene calls are TRBV28 and TRBJ2-5; the match to TRBD1 covers 12 bases. This CDR3 spans 15 amino acids. V gave up 5 bases and J gave up 11 bases; unmatched junction bases: 12. Germline CDR1 is MDHEN and CDR2 is SYDVKM. This CDR3 reads CASSVPGQGASEQYF. CDR3 DNA: TGTGCCAGCAGTGTACCGGGACAGGGGGCTAGTGAGCAGTACTTC.

V gene TRBV11-1 combines with J gene TRBJ2-5, with unresolved D. The germline gives CDR1 SGHAT, CDR2 FQDESV (reference sequence). The V and J ends lost 1 base and 2 bases respectively, with 5 bases between them. The CDR3 contains 13 residues. The DNA for the CDR3 is TGTGCCAGCAGCTTAGGTCCACAAGAGACCCAGTACTTC. It is translated as CASSLGPQETQYF.

The sample holds a few counts of this clone. This sequence joins TRBV28 and TRBJ2-5, with 7 bases lining up with TRBD2. This CDR3 has 13 residues. The V and J ends lost 6 bases and 4 bases, in that order; junction bases with no gene match: 5. Germline lookup yields CDR1 MDHEN and CDR2 SYDVKM. This chain's CDR3 is CASRTGGGETQYF. CDR3 nucleotide sequence: TGTGCCAGCAGGACTGGGGGGGGAGAGACCCAGTACTTC.

The chain couples TRBV10-2 to TRBJ2-3; 7 bases fit TRBD2. The CDR3 runs 15 residues. CDR1 and CDR2 from the germline V gene are WSHSY and SAAADI. The V and J ends lost 3 bases and 3 bases, in that order; junction bases with no gene match: 6. The CDR3 region has the DNA TGCGCCAGCAGTGATGTCAGCGGGGCAACAGATACGCAGTATTTT. It yields the protein CASSDVSGATDTQYF.